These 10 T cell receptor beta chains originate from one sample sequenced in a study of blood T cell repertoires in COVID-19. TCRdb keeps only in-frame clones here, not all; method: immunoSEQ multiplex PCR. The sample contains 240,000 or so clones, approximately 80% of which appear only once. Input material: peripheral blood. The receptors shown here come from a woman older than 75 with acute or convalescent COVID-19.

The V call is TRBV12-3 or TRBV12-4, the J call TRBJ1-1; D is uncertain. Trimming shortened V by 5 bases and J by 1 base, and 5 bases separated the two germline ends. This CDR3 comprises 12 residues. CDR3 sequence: CASSPQNTEAFF. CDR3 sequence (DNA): TGTGCCAGCAGTCCACAGAACACTGAAGCTTTCTTT.

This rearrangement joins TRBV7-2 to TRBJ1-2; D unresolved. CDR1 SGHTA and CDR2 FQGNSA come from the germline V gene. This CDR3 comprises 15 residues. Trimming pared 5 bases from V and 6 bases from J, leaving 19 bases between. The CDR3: CASSGQAQFGDGYTF. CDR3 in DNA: TGTGCCAGCAGCGGTCAGGCACAGTTTGGCGATGGCTACACCTTC.

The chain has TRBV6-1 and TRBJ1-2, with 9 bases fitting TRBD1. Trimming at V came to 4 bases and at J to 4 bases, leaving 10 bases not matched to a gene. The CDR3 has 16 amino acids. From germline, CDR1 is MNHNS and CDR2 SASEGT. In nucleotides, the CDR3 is TGTGCCAGCAGTGCCGGGACAGGGCTGAACGGCTATGGCTACACCTTC. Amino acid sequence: CASSAGTGLNGYGYTF.

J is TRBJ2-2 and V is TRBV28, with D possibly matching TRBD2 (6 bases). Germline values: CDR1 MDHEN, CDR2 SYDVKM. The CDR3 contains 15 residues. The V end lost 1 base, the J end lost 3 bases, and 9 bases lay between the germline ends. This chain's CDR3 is CASSLLQRDTGELFF. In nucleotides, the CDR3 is TGTGCCAGCAGTTTATTGCAGCGGGACACCGGGGAGCTGTTTTTT.

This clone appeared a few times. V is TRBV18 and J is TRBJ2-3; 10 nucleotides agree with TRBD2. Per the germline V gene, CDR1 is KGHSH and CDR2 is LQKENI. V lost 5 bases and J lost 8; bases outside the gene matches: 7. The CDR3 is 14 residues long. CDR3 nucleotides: TGTGCCAGCTCAGAGAGCGGGGGGGCCCGTACGCAGTATTTT. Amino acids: CASSESGGARTQYF.

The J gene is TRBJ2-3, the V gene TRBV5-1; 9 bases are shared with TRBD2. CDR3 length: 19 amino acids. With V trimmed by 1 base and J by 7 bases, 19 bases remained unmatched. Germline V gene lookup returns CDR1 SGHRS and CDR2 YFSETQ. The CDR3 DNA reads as TGCGCCAGCAGCTTGAGGGGACAGAGTAGCGGGGGCCACGGTTATACGCAGTATTTT. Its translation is CASSLRGQSSGGHGYTQYF.

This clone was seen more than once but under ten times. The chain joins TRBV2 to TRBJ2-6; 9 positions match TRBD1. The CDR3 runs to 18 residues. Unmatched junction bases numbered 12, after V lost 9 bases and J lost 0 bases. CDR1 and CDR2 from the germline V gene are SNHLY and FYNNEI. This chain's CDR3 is CASRSPGQGSSGANVLTF. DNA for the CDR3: TGTGCCAGTAGATCCCCGGGACAGGGAAGCTCTGGGGCCAACGTCCTGACTTTC.

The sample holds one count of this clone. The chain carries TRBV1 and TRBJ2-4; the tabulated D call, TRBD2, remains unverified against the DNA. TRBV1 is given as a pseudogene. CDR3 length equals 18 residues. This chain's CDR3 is CTSSQGARLAGAKNIQYF. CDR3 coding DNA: TGCACCAGCAGCCAAGGGGCTAGGTTGGCGGGGGCCAAAAACATTCAGTACTTC.

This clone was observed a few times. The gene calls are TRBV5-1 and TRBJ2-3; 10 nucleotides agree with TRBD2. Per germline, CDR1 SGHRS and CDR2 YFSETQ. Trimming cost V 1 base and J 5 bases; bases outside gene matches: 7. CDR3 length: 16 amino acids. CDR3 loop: CASSLSSGGAIDTQYF. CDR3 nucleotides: TGCGCCAGCAGCTTGTCCAGCGGGGGGGCTATAGATACGCAGTATTTT.

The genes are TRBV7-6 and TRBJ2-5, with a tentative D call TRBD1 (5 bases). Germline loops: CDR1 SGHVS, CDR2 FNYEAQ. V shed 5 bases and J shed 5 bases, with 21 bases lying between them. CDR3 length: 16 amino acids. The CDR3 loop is CASSLPWGRAPETQYF. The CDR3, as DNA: TGTGCCAGCAGCCTCCCTTGGGGCAGGGCGCCGGAGACCCAGTACTTC.